A single sample gave rise to the 28 T cell receptor beta chains below, sequenced in a study of STAT3 mutations in large granular lymphocyte leukemia. Their cognate antigens are unknown. Assay: immunoSEQ multiplex PCR; the TCRdb copy retains only in-frame clones and omits some. The sample records fewer than 8,500 clones, roughly nine tenths being singletons. Regarding the study as a whole: In T-cell large granular lymphocyte leukemia, about half of patients showed multiple immunodominant subclonotypes.

Material for sequencing was peripheral blood mononuclear cells. These TCRs come from a man aged 50-59 years with T-cell large granular lymphocyte leukemia. Some clones in this sample may be carry-over from other donors' samples.

This chain uses TRBV30 with TRBJ2-7; 11 nucleotides align to TRBD1. Germline CDR1 GTSNPN, CDR2 SVGIG (reference sequence). V lost 1 base, J lost 1 base, and 3 bases stayed unmatched. This CDR3 is 15 amino acids long. The DNA for the CDR3 is TGTGCCTGGAGTGCAGGACAGGGGGCATCCTACGAGCAGTACTTC. Translating it yields CAWSAGQGASYEQYF.

The chain combines TRBV19 with TRBJ2-7, with D unresolved. The ends were cut back, 3 bases at V and 0 bases at J, with 6 bases in the middle. This CDR3 is 13 amino acids long. CDR1 and CDR2 from the germline V gene are LNHDA and SQIVND (reference sequence). The CDR3 nucleotides are TGTGCCAGTAGTATTGGCGGCTCCTACGAGCAGTACTTC. Translating it yields CASSIGGSYEQYF. Based on the CDR3 plus reference TRBV19 and TRBJ2-7, the full variable domain is DGGITQSPKYLFRKEGQNVTLSCEQNLNHDAMYWYRQDPGQGLRLIYYSQIVNDFQKGDIAEGYSVSREKKESFPLTVTSAQKNPTAFYLCASSIGGSYEQYFGPGTRLTVT.

The chain joins TRBV20-1 to TRBJ2-1; D is ambiguous. CDR1 is DFQATT, CDR2 SNEGSKA, per germline (reference sequence). The V end lost 6 bases, the J end lost 7 bases, and 7 bases lay between the germline ends. CDR3 length equals 10 residues. The CDR3 DNA sequence: TGCAGTGCCGTGGAGAATGAGCAGTTCTTC. Its protein product is CSAVENEQFF.

V gene TRBV7-8 combines with J gene TRBJ1-1; TRBD1 aligns across 7 bases. CDR3 length equals 11 residues. Germline loops: CDR1 SGHVS, CDR2 FQNEAQ. The J segment lost 11 bases and the V segment lost 4 bases, leaving 4 bases of the junction unmatched. CDR3 nucleotides: TGTGCCAGCAGCTCCGGACAGGTCGCTTTCTTT. Its translation is CASSSGQVAFF.

The V call is TRBV18, the J call TRBJ1-1; TRBD1 matches 10 bases. The CDR3 length is 17 residues. Germline-derived CDR1 and CDR2 are KGHSH and LQKENI. Trimming took 2 bases from V and 1 from J; bases not matched to a gene: 7. CDR3 amino acids: CASSPDARTGGNTEAFF. CDR3 nucleotides: TGTGCCAGCTCACCAGACGCCCGGACAGGGGGGAACACTGAAGCTTTCTTT. Full variable domain (rest looked up from reference TRBV18 and TRBJ1-1): NAGVMQNPRHLVRRRGQEARLRCSPMKGHSHVYWYRQLPEEGLKFMVYLQKENIIDESGMPKERFSAEFPKEGPSILRIQQVVRGDSAAYFCASSPDARTGGNTEAFFGQGTRLTVV.

The chain has TRBV7-9 and TRBJ1-4; maybe TRBD1 (5 bases). The CDR3 is 15 residues long. Germline assignment: CDR1 SEHNR and CDR2 FQNEAQ (reference sequence). Trimming removed 4 bases from V and 5 bases from J, with 14 bases in between. Here the CDR3 reads CASSSIRDPNEKLFF. The CDR3 DNA reads as TGTGCCAGCAGCTCAATCCGGGACCCAAATGAAAAACTGTTTTTT.

The chain uses TRBV6-5 and TRBJ1-2; weak D call: TRBD1 (5 bases). The CDR3 contains 13 residues. Deletions cut 6 bases from V and 5 bases from J, with 13 bases between. Germline CDR1 is MNHEY and CDR2 is SVGAGI. The CDR3 loop reads CASRPGGEYGYTF. The CDR3 DNA sequence: TGTGCCAGCAGACCGGGAGGGGAGTATGGCTACACCTTC.

The V gene is TRBV7-3, the J gene TRBJ2-7, with 7 bases matching TRBD1. The CDR3 length is 14 residues. The trim removed 5 bases at V and 4 bases at J, leaving 8 bases unmatched. CDR1 and CDR2 (germline): SGHTA, FQGTGA. The CDR3, as DNA: TGTGCCAGCAGCCCCGGGACAGCAATTTACGAGCAGTACTTC. Its protein is CASSPGTAIYEQYF. Filled out from reference TRBV7-3 and TRBJ2-7, the complete variable domain reads GAGVSQTPSNKVTEKGKYVELRCDPISGHTALYWYRQSLGQGPEFLIYFQGTGAADDSGLPNDRFFAVRPEGSVSTLKIQRTERGDSAVYLCASSPGTAIYEQYFGPGTRLTVT.

The table lists this clone with a count of one. V is TRBV11-2 and J is TRBJ1-1; perhaps TRBD1 as D (5 bases). Germline V gives CDR1 SGHAT, CDR2 FQNNGV. Trimming removed 4 bases at V and 0 bases at J, with 9 bases between. This CDR3 spans 14 amino acids. Here the CDR3 DNA reads TGTGCCAGCAGCTGGGGCTTCGTGAACACTGAAGCTTTCTTT. Protein sequence: CASSWGFVNTEAFF. Using reference TRBV11-2 and TRBJ1-1 for the parts outside the CDR3, the full variable domain is EAGVAQSPRYKIIEKRQSVAFWCNPISGHATLYWYQQILGQGPKLLIQFQNNGVVDDSQLPKDRFSAERLKGVDSTLKIQPAKLEDSAVYLCASSWGFVNTEAFFGQGTRLTVV.

The rearrangement joins TRBV7-9 to TRBJ2-5, with D perhaps given as TRBD1 or TRBD2 (5 bases each). Trimming left V 5 bases short and J 5 bases short, with 15 bases between. CDR3 length: 14 amino acids. Germline CDR1 reads SEHNR; CDR2 reads FQNEAQ (reference sequence). The CDR3 here is CASSLRGEWETQYF. The CDR3, as DNA: TGTGCCAGCAGCCTTCGAGGGGAGTGGGAGACCCAGTACTTC.

The chain carries TRBV29-1 and TRBJ1-1; D remains ambiguous. The CDR3 extends over 11 amino acids. V was trimmed by 5 bases and J by 7 bases, leaving 11 bases between them. Germline-derived CDR1 and CDR2 are SQVTM and ANQGSEA. CDR3 DNA: TGCAGCGTTAGGCCGGTTAGTGAAGCTTTCTTT. Translating it yields CSVRPVSEAFF. Full variable domain (missing parts from reference TRBV29-1 and TRBJ1-1): SAVISQKPSRDICQRGTSLTIQCQVDSQVTMMFWYRQQPGQSLTLIATANQGSEATYESGFVIDKFPISRPNLTFSTLTVSNMSPEDSSIYLCSVRPVSEAFFGQGTRLTVV.

V usage is TRBV29-1 and J usage is TRBJ2-7; 16 nucleotides match TRBD2. The trim removed 6 bases at V and 6 bases at J, leaving 8 bases unmatched. Germline values: CDR1 SQVTM, CDR2 ANQGSEA. The CDR3 is 15 amino acids. Written as DNA, the CDR3 is TGCAGCGTCCACGGGACTAGCGGGAGGGCCAGCGAGCAGTACTTC. Translated, it gives CSVHGTSGRASEQYF.

J is TRBJ2-2 and V is TRBV2; 7 bases match TRBD2. The germline gives CDR1 SNHLY, CDR2 FYNNEI. CDR3 size: 15 residues. The trim removed 7 bases at V and 1 base at J, leaving 6 bases unmatched. The CDR3 region has the DNA TGTGCCAGCAAGGCGGCGGGGGAGAACACCGGGGAGCTGTTTTTT. It yields the protein CASKAAGENTGELFF.

The chain uses TRBV10-1 and TRBJ2-7; possible D gene TRBD2, 6 bases. Germline V CDR1 and CDR2: WNHNN, SYGVQD (reference sequence). The CDR3 spans 16 residues. V was cut by 2 bases and J by 0 bases, with 14 bases left in between. Here the CDR3 reads CASSEGWGEDSYEQYF. The CDR3 nucleotides read TGCGCCAGCAGTGAGGGATGGGGGGAGGACTCCTACGAGCAGTACTTC.

This clone appeared a single time. The gene calls are TRBV5-6 and TRBJ1-1; D possibly corresponds to TRBD1 (6 bases). Germline loops: CDR1 SGHDT, CDR2 YYEEEE. The CDR3 covers 13 residues. Trimming took off 7 bases at V and 2 bases at J, with 12 bases between the two ends. CDR3 in amino acids: CASQSGVNTEAFF. CDR3 sequence (DNA): TGTGCCAGCCAATCAGGGGTTAACACTGAAGCTTTCTTT.

This chain uses TRBV7-9 with TRBJ1-5; TRBD1 might be the D (5 bases). This CDR3 has 17 residues. CDR1 SEHNR and CDR2 FQNEAQ come from the germline V gene (reference sequence). Trimming left V 1 base short and J 2 bases short, with 15 bases between. CDR3 DNA sequence: TGTGCCAGCAGCTTAGGGATCGGGGGGGGTGGCAATCAGCCCCAGCATTTT. It yields the protein CASSLGIGGGGNQPQHF.

V is TRBV19 and J is TRBJ1-3, with 10 bases aligning to TRBD1. Germline V lookup: CDR1 LNHDA, CDR2 SQIVND (reference sequence). This CDR3 is 14 amino acids long. V lost 5 bases, J lost 2 bases, and 0 bases stayed unmatched. The CDR3 region has the DNA TGTGCCAGTAGTGGACAGGGGGCTGGAAACACCATATATTTT. This codes for CASSGQGAGNTIYF.

A single count supports this clone. The V and J genes are TRBV28 and TRBJ1-1, with 8 bases identical to TRBD1. The CDR3 loop spans 15 amino acids. V lost 7 bases and J lost 0; bases outside the gene matches: 7. Germline loops: CDR1 MDHEN, CDR2 SYDVKM. The DNA of the CDR3 is TGTGCCAGCACTCGGACAGGGATCATGAACACTGAAGCTTTCTTT. It translates to CASTRTGIMNTEAFF.

The rearrangement uses TRBV18 and TRBJ2-6, with D hard to call. The CDR3 has 16 residues. Between the trimmed V and J ends, which lost 3 bases and 2 bases, there was a span of 11 bases. Germline V gene lookup returns CDR1 KGHSH and CDR2 LQKENI. The CDR3 loop is CASSPSTYPGANVLTF. Here the CDR3 DNA reads TGTGCCAGCTCACCTTCAACCTACCCTGGGGCCAACGTCCTGACTTTC.

The genes are TRBV19 and TRBJ2-1; 11 bases align to TRBD2. The CDR3 covers 15 residues. Germline V gives CDR1 LNHDA, CDR2 SQIVND (reference sequence). V dropped 4 bases and J dropped 2; count of bases not matched to a gene: 1. The CDR3 loop reads CASSTLAGAYNEQFF. CDR3 coding DNA: TGTGCCAGTAGTACACTAGCGGGAGCCTACAATGAGCAGTTCTTC.

V and J are TRBV10-3 and TRBJ2-7, with TRBD1 identical over 7 bases. This CDR3 contains 12 residues. J was trimmed by 4 bases and V by 6 bases; bases with no gene match: 3. Germline-derived CDR1 and CDR2 are ENHRY and SYGVKD. CDR3 coding DNA: TGTGCCATCAGCCCGGGACAGTACGAGCAGTACTTC. The encoded protein is CAISPGQYEQYF.

The V gene is TRBV28, the J gene TRBJ2-7, with D hard to call. The CDR3 sequence is 11 residues long. Germline values: CDR1 MDHEN, CDR2 SYDVKM. Trimming shortened V by 1 base and J by 5 bases, and 3 bases separated the two germline ends. Here the CDR3 DNA reads TGTGCCAGCAGTTTATTGAACGAGCAGTACTTC. This translates into CASSLLNEQYF.

This rearrangement joins TRBV5-8 to TRBJ2-4; D gene ambiguous. Germline loops: CDR1 SGHTS, CDR2 YDEGEE. The CDR3 runs 14 residues. Trimming removed 0 bases at V and 5 bases at J, with 9 bases between. The DNA for the CDR3 is TGTGCCAGCAGCTTGGATTCCCCGGAAAACATTCAGTACTTC. This encodes CASSLDSPENIQYF.

This clone is a singleton in its sample. The gene calls are TRBV23-1 and TRBJ2-3, with D perhaps TRBD1 (6 bases). TRBV23-1 is placed among ORFs of uncertain function. The V end lost 6 bases, the J end lost 3 bases, and 19 bases lay between the germline ends. The CDR3 is 16 residues long. The CDR3 loop reads CASSPTAPQGTDTQYF. The CDR3 DNA follows: TGCGCCAGCAGCCCCACCGCCCCGCAGGGGACAGATACGCAGTATTTT.

This rearrangement joins TRBV29-1 to TRBJ2-2, with TRBD1 matching over 8 bases. This CDR3 comprises 11 residues. The V segment lost 7 bases and the J segment 13 bases; nucleotides outside the gene matches: 8. Germline CDR1 SQVTM, CDR2 ANQGSEA. CDR3 protein: CSARTGWGLFF. CDR3 in DNA: TGCAGCGCTCGGACAGGGTGGGGGCTGTTTTTT.

This clone was found a few times. V and J are TRBV5-1 and TRBJ2-7; TRBD1 agrees at 10 bases. This CDR3 contains 15 residues. After removal of 10 bases from V and 2 bases from J, the junction contained 12 bases not matched to a gene. The V gene's germline CDR1 is SGHRS and CDR2 YFSETQ. In nucleotides, the CDR3 is TGCGCCTCCCGGGACAGGGGCGGCGGGCCCTACGAGCAGTACTTC. Translated: CASRDRGGGPYEQYF.

The gene calls are TRBV2 and TRBJ1-5; possible D gene TRBD1, 6 bases. Trimming took 6 bases from V and 6 from J, leaving 18 bases between them. Germline assignment: CDR1 SNHLY and CDR2 FYNNEI. The CDR3 covers 15 residues. In nucleotides, the CDR3 is TGTGCCAGCAGCGTGGAGGGGGGATGGAGTCAGCCCCAGCATTTT. As protein: CASSVEGGWSQPQHF.

This clone was recorded a few times. The chain is built from TRBV10-3 and TRBJ1-2; TRBD1 matches at 8 bases. The CDR3 contains 13 residues. CDR1 ENHRY and CDR2 SYGVKD come from the germline V gene. Losses at the gene ends were 11 bases for V and 2 bases for J; bases not matched to a gene: 7. This CDR3 reads CASQTGENYGYTF. CDR3 sequence (DNA): TGTGCCTCCCAGACAGGGGAGAACTATGGCTACACCTTC.